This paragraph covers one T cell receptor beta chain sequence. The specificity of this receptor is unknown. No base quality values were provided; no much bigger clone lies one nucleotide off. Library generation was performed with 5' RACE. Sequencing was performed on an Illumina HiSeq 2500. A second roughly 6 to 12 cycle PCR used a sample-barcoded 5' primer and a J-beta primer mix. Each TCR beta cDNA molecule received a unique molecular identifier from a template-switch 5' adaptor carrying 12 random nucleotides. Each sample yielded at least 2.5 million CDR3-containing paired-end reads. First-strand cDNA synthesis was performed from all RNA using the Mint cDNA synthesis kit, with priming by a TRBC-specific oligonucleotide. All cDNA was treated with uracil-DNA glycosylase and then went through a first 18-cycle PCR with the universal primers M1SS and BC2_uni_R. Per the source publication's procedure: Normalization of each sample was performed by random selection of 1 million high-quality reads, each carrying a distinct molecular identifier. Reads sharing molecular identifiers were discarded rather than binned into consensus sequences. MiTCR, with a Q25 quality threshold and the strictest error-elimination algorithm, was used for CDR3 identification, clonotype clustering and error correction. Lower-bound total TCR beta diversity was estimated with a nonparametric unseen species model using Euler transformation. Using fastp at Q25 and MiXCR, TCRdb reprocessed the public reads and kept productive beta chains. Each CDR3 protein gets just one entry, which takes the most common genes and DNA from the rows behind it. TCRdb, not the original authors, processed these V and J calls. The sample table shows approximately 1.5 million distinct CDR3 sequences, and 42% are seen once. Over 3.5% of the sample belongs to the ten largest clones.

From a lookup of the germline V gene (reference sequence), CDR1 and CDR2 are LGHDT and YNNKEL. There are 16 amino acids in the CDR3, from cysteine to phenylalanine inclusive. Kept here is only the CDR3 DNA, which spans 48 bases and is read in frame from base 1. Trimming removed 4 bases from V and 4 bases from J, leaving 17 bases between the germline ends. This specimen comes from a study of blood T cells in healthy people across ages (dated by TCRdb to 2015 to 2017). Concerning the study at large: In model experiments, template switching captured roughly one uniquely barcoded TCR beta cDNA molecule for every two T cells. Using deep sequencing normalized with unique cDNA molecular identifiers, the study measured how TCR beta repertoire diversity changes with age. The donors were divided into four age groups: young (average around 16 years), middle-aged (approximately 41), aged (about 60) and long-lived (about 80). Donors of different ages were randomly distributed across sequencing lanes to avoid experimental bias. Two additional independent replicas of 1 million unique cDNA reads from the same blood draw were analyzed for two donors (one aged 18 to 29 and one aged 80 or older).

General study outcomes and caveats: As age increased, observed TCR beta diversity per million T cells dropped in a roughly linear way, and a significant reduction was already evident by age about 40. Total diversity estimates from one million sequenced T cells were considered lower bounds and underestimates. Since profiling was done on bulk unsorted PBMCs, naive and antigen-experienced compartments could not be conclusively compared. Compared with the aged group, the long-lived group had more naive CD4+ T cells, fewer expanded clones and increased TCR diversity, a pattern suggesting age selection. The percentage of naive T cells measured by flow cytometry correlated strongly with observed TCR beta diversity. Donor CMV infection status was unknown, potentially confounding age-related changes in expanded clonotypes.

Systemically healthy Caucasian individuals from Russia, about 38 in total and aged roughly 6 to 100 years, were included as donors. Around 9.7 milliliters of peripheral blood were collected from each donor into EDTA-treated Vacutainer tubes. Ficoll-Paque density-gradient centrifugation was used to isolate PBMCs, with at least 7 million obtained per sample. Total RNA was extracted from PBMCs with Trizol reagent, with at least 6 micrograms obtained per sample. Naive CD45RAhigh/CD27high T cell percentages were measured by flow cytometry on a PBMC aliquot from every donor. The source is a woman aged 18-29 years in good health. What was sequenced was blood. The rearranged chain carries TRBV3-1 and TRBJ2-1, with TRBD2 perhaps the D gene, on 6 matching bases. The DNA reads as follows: TGTGCCAGCAGCCGAGGTAAAATCGGAGGGTACAATGAGCAGTTCTTC. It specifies CASSRGKIGGYNEQFF.